This passage covers 18 T cell receptor beta chains from one sample sequenced in a study of blood T cell repertoires in COVID-19. This table comes from immunoSEQ multiplex PCR, and its TCRdb copy is limited to in-frame clones, with some not included. The sample lists some 68,000 clones, around nine tenths occurring once. Input material: peripheral blood. These receptors were taken from a human donor in a cohort sampled during active COVID-19.

The V gene is TRBV27, the J gene TRBJ1-5, with 10 bases identical to TRBD1. CDR1 is MNHEY, CDR2 SMNVEV, per germline (reference sequence). The CDR3 is made up of 14 amino acids. The junction had 6 bases not matched to a gene; V was cut back by 8 bases and J by 5 bases. The CDR3 DNA follows: TGTGCCAGCGGACCGGACAGGGGGGATCAGCCCCAGCATTTT. Translation gives CASGPDRGDQPQHF.

This clone was counted once. The rearrangement links TRBV9 to TRBJ2-1; 12 nucleotides line up with TRBD2. This CDR3 spans 16 amino acids. The germline gives CDR1 SGDLS, CDR2 YYNGEE. V trimming: 2 bases; J trimming: 9 bases; junction bases outside the gene matches: 9. CDR3 loop: CASSVLPLTSGSEQFF. CDR3 DNA: TGTGCCAGCAGCGTCCTCCCACTGACTAGCGGGAGTGAGCAGTTCTTC.

This sequence joins TRBV6-2 or TRBV6-3 and TRBJ1-1; tentatively, D is TRBD1 (6 bases). Trimming shortened V by 4 bases and J by 8 bases, and 8 bases separated the two germline ends. Germline CDR1 and CDR2: MNHEY and SVGEGT. CDR3 size: 11 residues. As DNA, the CDR3 is TGTGCCAGCAGTTCCGGGACAGAAGCTTTCTTT. It specifies CASSSGTEAFF.

The chain has TRBV28 and TRBJ1-2; 7 bases match TRBD1. The CDR3 totals 13 residues. The germline V gene has CDR1 MDHEN and CDR2 SYDVKM. The trim removed 6 bases at V and 2 bases at J, leaving 3 bases unmatched. The CDR3 sequence is CASRTGINYGYTF. In nucleotides, the CDR3 is TGTGCCAGCAGGACAGGGATAAACTATGGCTACACCTTC.

This clone was observed a few times. The chain employs TRBV7-2 and TRBJ1-2, with 10 bases fitting TRBD1. V trimming: 5 bases; J trimming: 5 bases; junction bases outside the gene matches: 5. This CDR3 contains 14 residues. CDR1 is SGHTA and CDR2 is FQGNSA in the germline V gene. The CDR3 here is CASSPQGQGYGYTF. CDR3 nucleotide sequence: TGTGCCAGCAGCCCCCAGGGACAGGGGTATGGCTACACCTTC.

The V call is TRBV7-9, the J call TRBJ2-7, with 9 bases identical to TRBD2. Trimming removed 1 base from V and 5 bases from J; junction bases left unmatched: 6. Germline CDR1 and CDR2: SEHNR and FQNEAQ (reference sequence). This CDR3 is 15 amino acids long. CDR3 DNA sequence: TGTGCCAGCAGCTTAGTAGTAGCGGGAGTAAACGAGCAGTACTTC. The encoded protein is CASSLVVAGVNEQYF.

V is TRBV9 and J is TRBJ1-4; D gene uncertain. This CDR3 region has 15 residues. Germline values: CDR1 SGDLS, CDR2 YYNGEE. With 3 bases removed from V and 3 bases from J, the gap between germline ends came to 12 bases. CDR3 protein: CASSGAGEANEKLFF. The CDR3 DNA is TGTGCCAGCAGCGGGGCCGGGGAGGCTAATGAAAAACTGTTTTTT.

V usage is TRBV7-2 and J usage is TRBJ2-5; D uncertain. CDR1 is SGHTA and CDR2 is FQGNSA in the germline V gene. V lost 4 bases to trimming and J lost 2 bases, with 2 bases between them. This CDR3 spans 11 amino acids. The CDR3 spells CASSSQETQYF. As DNA, the CDR3 is TGTGCCAGCAGCTCACAAGAGACCCAGTACTTC.

The chain joins TRBV29-1 to TRBJ2-3; 7 bases map to TRBD2. Germline V lookup: CDR1 SQVTM, CDR2 ANQGSEA. The CDR3 consists of 17 residues. Trimming took 1 base from V and 4 from J; bases not matched to a gene: 14. The CDR3 is CSVEVPSAGAVPDTQYF. CDR3 bases: TGCAGCGTTGAAGTTCCCTCGGCGGGAGCGGTCCCAGATACGCAGTATTTT.

The chain carries TRBV10-3 and TRBJ1-5; possibly TRBD1 for D (6 bases). The CDR3 is 15 residues long. Deletions cut 4 bases from V and 3 bases from J, with 13 bases between. CDR1 and CDR2 (germline): ENHRY, SYGVKD. CDR3 coding DNA: TGTGCCATCAGTGCCGGGACACTCCTCAATCAGCCCCAGCATTTT. Its protein is CAISAGTLLNQPQHF.

This clone was detected only a few times. This chain connects TRBV11-2 to TRBJ2-2; TRBD1 matches at 12 bases. The CDR3 has 16 amino acids. The trim removed 2 bases at V and 6 bases at J, leaving 4 bases unmatched. The germline V gene encodes CDR1 SGHAT and CDR2 FQNNGV. The CDR3 nucleotides read TGTGCCAGCAGCTTACAGGGACAGGGGGCCGCCGGGGAGCTGTTTTTT. The encoded protein is CASSLQGQGAAGELFF. Drawing the rest from reference TRBV11-2 and TRBJ2-2, the complete variable domain is EAGVAQSPRYKIIEKRQSVAFWCNPISGHATLYWYQQILGQGPKLLIQFQNNGVVDDSQLPKDRFSAERLKGVDSTLKIQPAKLEDSAVYLCASSLQGQGAAGELFFGEGSRLTVL.

The rearrangement joins TRBV19 to TRBJ1-2; D is unresolved. V lost 5 bases, J lost 1 base, and 5 bases lay in between. CDR1 LNHDA and CDR2 SQIVND come from the germline V gene (reference sequence). The CDR3 runs to 12 residues. This CDR3 reads CASSVVNYGYTF. The CDR3 DNA reads as TGTGCCAGTAGTGTCGTTAACTATGGCTACACCTTC.

In this sample, this clone turned up a few times. The chain joins TRBV7-2 to TRBJ1-4, with D possibly being TRBD1 (6 bases). Trimming pared 1 base from V and 5 bases from J, leaving 14 bases between. Per the germline V gene, CDR1 is SGHTA and CDR2 is FQGNSA. CDR3 length: 16 amino acids. The CDR3 region has the DNA TGTGCCAGCAGCTTAGTGAGCTCTAGGGGGAATGAAAAACTGTTTTTT. Protein sequence: CASSLVSSRGNEKLFF. Complete variable domain (other parts from reference TRBV7-2 and TRBJ1-4): GAGVSQSPSNKVTEKGKDVELRCDPISGHTALYWYRQSLGQGLEFLIYFQGNSAPDKSGLPSDRFSAERTGGSVSTLTIQRTQQEDSAVYLCASSLVSSRGNEKLFFGSGTQLSVL.

The chain links TRBV11-2 to TRBJ1-1; 11 nucleotides line up with TRBD1. Per the germline V gene, CDR1 is SGHAT and CDR2 is FQNNGV. The length of the CDR3 is 14 residues. The trim removed 5 bases at V and 8 bases at J, leaving 7 bases unmatched. CDR3 protein: CASSPRTGGGEAFF. CDR3 bases: TGTGCCAGCAGCCCCCGGACAGGGGGCGGAGAAGCTTTCTTT.

The V gene is TRBV10-3, the J gene TRBJ2-5; the D gene is possibly TRBD2 (6 bases). The CDR3 consists of 15 residues. Trimming removed 3 bases from V and 5 bases from J, with 16 bases in between. Per germline, CDR1 ENHRY and CDR2 SYGVKD. CDR3: CAISEQTSLGETQYF. The CDR3 nucleotides read TGTGCCATCAGTGAACAAACTAGCTTAGGGGAGACCCAGTACTTC.

Of note for this clone: This sample also contains other DNA sequences that code for the same CDR3. V and J are TRBV2 and TRBJ1-2; D ambiguous. With 6 bases removed from V and 2 bases from J, the gap between germline ends came to 7 bases. This CDR3 is 12 amino acids long. The germline V gene has CDR1 SNHLY and CDR2 FYNNEI. This CDR3 is CASRGGNYGYTF. The CDR3 nucleotides are TGTGCCAGCAGGGGAGGGAACTATGGCTACACCTTC. Filled out from reference TRBV2 and TRBJ1-2, the complete variable domain reads EPEVTQTPSHQVTQMGQEVILRCVPISNHLYFYWYRQILGQKVEFLVSFYNNEISEKSEIFDDQFSVERPDGSNFTLKIRSTKLEDSAMYFCASRGGNYGYTFGSGTRLTVV.

This clone showed up just a few times. The chain couples TRBV7-2 to TRBJ2-7; 11 bases are a match to TRBD1. Trimming took 6 bases from V and 3 from J; bases not matched to a gene: 4. CDR1 is SGHTA and CDR2 is FQGNSA in the germline V gene. This CDR3 spans 14 amino acids. The CDR3 reads CASSSGTGGYEQYF. CDR3 coding DNA: TGTGCCAGCAGTTCGGGGACAGGGGGCTACGAGCAGTACTTC. Complete variable domain (other parts from reference TRBV7-2 and TRBJ2-7): GAGVSQSPSNKVTEKGKDVELRCDPISGHTALYWYRQSLGQGLEFLIYFQGNSAPDKSGLPSDRFSAERTGGSVSTLTIQRTQQEDSAVYLCASSSGTGGYEQYFGPGTRLTVT.

The chain couples TRBV28 to TRBJ1-3, with D hard to call. Trimming removed 2 bases at V and 7 bases at J, with 3 bases between. Germline CDR1 and CDR2: MDHEN and SYDVKM. The CDR3 runs to 11 residues. CDR3 DNA: TGTGCCAGCAGTTTACTCAACACCATATATTTT. This codes for CASSLLNTIYF.